This T cell receptor (beta chain) is from a study of cytotoxic CD8 clonotypes in ibrutinib-treated CLL. In the study overall: Partial responses totalled around 25 and complete responses 2; after median roughly 64 months, around 14 remained remitted and roughly twelve progressed.

TCRdb's table, derived via immunoSEQ multiplex PCR, lists solely in-frame clones and lacks some. The table records hundreds of thousands of clones, 67% of them present only once. A note on this clone: Antigen specificity is unknown.

Per the germline V gene, CDR1 is SNHLY and CDR2 is FYNNEI. V lost 4 bases and J 0 bases, leaving 10 bases between the germline ends. The length of the CDR3 is 15 residues. General study findings and limits: Having risen at ibrutinib response, clonality had fallen back toward baseline by progression. The study sampled sustained-remission and progressing patients at different times.

The origin of this receptor is a human donor with chronic lymphocytic leukemia. Source: PBMCs, taken after 36 months of ibrutinib treatment. The chain is built from TRBV2 and TRBJ1-5; possible D gene TRBD1, 5 bases. In DNA form, the CDR3 reads TGTGCCAGCAGTGGGCAGGGCGATAGCAATCAGCCCCAGCATTTT. Translated, it gives CASSGQGDSNQPQHF.